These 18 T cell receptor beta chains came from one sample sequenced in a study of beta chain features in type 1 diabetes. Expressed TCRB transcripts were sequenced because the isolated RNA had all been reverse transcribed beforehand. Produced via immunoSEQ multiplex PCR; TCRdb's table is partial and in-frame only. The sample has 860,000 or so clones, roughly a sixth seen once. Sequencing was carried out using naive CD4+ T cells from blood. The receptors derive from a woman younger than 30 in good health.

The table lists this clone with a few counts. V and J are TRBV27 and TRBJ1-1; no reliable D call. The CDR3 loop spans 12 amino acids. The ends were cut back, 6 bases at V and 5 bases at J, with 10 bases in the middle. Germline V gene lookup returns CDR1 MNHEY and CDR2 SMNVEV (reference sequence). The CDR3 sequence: CASRRDRTEAFF. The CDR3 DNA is TGTGCCAGCAGGAGGGATCGGACTGAAGCTTTCTTT.

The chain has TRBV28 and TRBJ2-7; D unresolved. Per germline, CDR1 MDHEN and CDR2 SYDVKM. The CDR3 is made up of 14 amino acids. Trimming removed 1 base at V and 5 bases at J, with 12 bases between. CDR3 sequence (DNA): TGTGCCAGCAGTTTATTCGGGCTAGTCGACGAGCAGTACTTC. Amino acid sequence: CASSLFGLVDEQYF.

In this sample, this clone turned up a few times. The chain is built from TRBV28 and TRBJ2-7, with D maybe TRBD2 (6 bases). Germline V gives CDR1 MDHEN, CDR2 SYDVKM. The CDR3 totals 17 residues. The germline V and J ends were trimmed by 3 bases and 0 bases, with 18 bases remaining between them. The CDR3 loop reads CASSFAGTPRGSYEQYF. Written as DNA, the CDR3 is TGTGCCAGCAGTTTCGCGGGGACCCCTCGGGGCTCCTACGAGCAGTACTTC.

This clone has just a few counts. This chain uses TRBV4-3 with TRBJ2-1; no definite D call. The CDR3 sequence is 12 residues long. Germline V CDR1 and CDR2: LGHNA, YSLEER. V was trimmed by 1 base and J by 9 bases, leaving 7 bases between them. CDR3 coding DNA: TGCGCCAGCAGCCAAGGGCCTCTTGAGCAGTTCTTC. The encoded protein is CASSQGPLEQFF.

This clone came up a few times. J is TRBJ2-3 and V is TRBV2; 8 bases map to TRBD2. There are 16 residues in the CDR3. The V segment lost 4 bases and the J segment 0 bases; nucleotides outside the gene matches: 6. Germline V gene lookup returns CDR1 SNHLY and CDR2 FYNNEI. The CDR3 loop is CASSGEAGASTDTQYF. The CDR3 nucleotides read TGTGCCAGCAGTGGTGAAGCGGGAGCCAGCACAGATACGCAGTATTTT. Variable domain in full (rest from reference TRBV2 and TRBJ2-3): EPEVTQTPSHQVTQMGQEVILRCVPISNHLYFYWYRQILGQKVEFLVSFYNNEISEKSEIFDDQFSVERPDGSNFTLKIRSTKLEDSAMYFCASSGEAGASTDTQYFGPGTRLTVL.

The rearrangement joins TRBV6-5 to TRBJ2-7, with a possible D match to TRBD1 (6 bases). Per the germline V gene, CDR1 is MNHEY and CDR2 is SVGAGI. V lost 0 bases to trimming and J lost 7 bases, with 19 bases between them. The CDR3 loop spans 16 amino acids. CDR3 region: CASSYSSGQGPWEQYF. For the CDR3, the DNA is TGTGCCAGCAGTTACTCCTCGGGACAAGGGCCCTGGGAGCAGTACTTC.

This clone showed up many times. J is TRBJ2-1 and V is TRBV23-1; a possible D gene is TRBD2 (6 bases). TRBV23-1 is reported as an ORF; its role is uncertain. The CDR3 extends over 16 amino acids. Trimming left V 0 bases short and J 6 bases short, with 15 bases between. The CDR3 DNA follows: TGCGCCAGCAGTCAATCAAGCGGACTAACCTCCAATGAGCAGTTCTTC. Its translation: CASSQSSGLTSNEQFF.

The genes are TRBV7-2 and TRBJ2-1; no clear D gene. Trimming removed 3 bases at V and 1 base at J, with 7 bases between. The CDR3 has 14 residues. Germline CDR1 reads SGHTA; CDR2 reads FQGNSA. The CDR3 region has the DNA TGTGCCAGCAGCTTCCGGGTGTCCTACAATGAGCAGTTCTTC. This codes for CASSFRVSYNEQFF.

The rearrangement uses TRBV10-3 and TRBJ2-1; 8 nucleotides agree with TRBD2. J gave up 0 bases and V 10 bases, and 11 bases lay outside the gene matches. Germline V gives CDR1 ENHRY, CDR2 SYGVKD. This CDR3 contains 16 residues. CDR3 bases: TGTGCCAGCGGACTAGCCCAATATGACTCCTACAATGAGCAGTTCTTC. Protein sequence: CASGLAQYDSYNEQFF.

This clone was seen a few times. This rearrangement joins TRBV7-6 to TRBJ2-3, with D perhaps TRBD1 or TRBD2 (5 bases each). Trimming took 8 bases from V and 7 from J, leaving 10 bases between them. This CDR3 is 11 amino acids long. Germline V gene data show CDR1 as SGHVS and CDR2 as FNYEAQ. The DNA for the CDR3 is TGTGCCAGCCGCGAGGGGAATACGCAGTATTTT. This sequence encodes CASREGNTQYF.

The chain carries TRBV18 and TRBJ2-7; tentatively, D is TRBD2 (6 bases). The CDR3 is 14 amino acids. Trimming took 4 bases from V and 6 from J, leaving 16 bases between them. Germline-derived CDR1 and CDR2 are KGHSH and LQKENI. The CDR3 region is CASSQGGGNSEQYF. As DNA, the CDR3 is TGTGCCAGCTCACAGGGCGGCGGGAACTCCGAGCAGTACTTC.

CDR3 in amino acids: CASSPTTGEGGGYTF. As DNA, the CDR3 is TGTGCCAGCTCACCAACGACAGGTGAAGGAGGCGGCTACACCTTC. This sequence joins TRBV18 and TRBJ1-2; weak D call: TRBD1 (6 bases). This CDR3 contains 15 residues. Trimming stripped 2 bases from V and 8 bases from J, with 18 bases between. Germline values: CDR1 KGHSH, CDR2 LQKENI.

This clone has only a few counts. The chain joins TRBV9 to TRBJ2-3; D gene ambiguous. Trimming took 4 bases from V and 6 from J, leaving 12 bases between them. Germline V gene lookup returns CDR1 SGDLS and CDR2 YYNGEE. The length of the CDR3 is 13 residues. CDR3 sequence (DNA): TGTGCCAGCAGCTTACTACCTTCGGATACGCAGTATTTT. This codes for CASSLLPSDTQYF.

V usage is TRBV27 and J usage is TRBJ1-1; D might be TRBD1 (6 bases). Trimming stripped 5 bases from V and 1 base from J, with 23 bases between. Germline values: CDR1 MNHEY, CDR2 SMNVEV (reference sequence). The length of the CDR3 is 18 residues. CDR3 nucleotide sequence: TGTGCCAGCAGTGATACAGGGTGGGCCAACCGTCCGAACACTGAAGCTTTCTTT. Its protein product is CASSDTGWANRPNTEAFF.

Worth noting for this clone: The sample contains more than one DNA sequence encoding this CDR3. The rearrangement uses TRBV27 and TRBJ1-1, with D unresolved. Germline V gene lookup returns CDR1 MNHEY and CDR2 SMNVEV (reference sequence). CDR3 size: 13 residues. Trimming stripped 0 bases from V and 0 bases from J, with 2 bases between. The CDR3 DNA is TGTGCCAGCAGTTTATCCATGAACACTGAAGCTTTCTTT. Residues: CASSLSMNTEAFF.

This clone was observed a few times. The CDR3: CAISLTGFGETQYF. As DNA, the CDR3 is TGTGCCATCAGTTTAACAGGGTTCGGGGAGACCCAGTACTTC. V is TRBV10-3 and J is TRBJ2-5; D possibly corresponds to TRBD1 (6 bases). CDR3 size: 14 residues. Germline V gene data show CDR1 as ENHRY and CDR2 as SYGVKD. The ends were cut back, 5 bases at V and 5 bases at J, with 15 bases in the middle.

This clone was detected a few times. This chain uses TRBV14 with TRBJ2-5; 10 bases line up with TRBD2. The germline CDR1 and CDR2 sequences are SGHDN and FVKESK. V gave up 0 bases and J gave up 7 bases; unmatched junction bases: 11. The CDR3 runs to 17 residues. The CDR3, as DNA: TGTGCCAGCAGCCAAGAAGGTGGACTAGCGGCCGCTGGGACCCAGTACTTC. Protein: CASSQEGGLAAAGTQYF.

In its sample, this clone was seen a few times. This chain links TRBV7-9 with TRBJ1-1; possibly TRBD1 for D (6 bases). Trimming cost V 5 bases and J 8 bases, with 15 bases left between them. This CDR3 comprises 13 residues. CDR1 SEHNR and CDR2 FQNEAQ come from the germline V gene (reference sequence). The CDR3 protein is CASSAEPGAEAFF. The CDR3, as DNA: TGTGCCAGCAGCGCAGAACCGGGGGCAGAAGCTTTCTTT.